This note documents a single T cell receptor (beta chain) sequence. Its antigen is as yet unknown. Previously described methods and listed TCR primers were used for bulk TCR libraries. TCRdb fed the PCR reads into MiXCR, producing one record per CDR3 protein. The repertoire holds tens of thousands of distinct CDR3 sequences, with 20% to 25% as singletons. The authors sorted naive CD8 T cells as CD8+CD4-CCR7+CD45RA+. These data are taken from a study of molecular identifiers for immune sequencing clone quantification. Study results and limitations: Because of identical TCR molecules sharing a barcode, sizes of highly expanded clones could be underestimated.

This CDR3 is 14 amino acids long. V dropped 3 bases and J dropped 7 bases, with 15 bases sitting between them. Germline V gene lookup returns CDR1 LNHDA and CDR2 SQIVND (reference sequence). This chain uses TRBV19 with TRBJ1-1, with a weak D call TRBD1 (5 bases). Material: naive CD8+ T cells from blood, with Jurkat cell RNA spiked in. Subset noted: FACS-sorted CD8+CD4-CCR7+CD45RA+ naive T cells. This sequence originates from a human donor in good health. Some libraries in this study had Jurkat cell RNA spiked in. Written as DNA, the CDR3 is TGTGCCAGTAGTATTGGACATCCGTCAATTGAAGCTTTCTTT. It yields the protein CASSIGHPSIEAFF.